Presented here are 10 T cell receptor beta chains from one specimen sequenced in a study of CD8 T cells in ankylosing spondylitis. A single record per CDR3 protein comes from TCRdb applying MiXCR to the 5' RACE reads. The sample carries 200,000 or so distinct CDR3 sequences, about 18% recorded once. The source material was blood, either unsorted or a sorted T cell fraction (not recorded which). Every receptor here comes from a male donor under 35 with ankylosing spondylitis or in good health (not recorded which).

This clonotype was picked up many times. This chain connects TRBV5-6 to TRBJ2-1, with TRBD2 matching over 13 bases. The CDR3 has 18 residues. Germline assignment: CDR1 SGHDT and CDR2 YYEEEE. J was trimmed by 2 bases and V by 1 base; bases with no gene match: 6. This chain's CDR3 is CASSLTSGRALPYNEQFF. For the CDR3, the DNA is TGTGCCAGCAGCTTGACTAGCGGGAGGGCACTTCCCTACAATGAGCAGTTCTTC.

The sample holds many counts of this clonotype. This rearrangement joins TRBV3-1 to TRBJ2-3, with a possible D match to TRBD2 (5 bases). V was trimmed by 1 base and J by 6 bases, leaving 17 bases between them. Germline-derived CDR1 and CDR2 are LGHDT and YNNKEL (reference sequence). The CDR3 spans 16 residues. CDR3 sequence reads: CASSQVVSSWTDTQYF. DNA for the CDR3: TGTGCCAGCAGCCAAGTCGTGTCTAGCTGGACGGATACGCAGTATTTT.

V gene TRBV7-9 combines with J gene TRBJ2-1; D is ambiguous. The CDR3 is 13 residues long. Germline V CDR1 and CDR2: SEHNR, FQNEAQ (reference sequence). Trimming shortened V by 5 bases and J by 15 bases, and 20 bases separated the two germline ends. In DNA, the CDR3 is TGTGCCAGCAGCCCCCTTGCAAAGCTGAGCCTGTTCTTC. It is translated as CASSPLAKLSLFF.

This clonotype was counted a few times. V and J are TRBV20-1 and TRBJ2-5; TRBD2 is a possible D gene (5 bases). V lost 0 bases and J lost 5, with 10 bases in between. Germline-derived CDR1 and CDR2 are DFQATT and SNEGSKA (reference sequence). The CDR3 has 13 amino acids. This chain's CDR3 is CSARDLQRETQYF. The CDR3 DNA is TGCAGTGCTAGAGATCTCCAGCGGGAGACCCAGTACTTC.

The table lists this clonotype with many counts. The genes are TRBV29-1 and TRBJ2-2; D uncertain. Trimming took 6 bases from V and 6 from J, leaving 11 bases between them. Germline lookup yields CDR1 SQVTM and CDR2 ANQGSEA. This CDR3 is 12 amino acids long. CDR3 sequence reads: CSVLIFPGELFF. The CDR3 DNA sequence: TGCAGCGTACTGATCTTCCCCGGGGAGCTGTTTTTT.

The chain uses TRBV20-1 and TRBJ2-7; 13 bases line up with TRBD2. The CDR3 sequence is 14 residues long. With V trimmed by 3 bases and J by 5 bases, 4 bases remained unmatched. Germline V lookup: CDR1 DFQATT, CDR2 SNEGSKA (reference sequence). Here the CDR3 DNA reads TGCAGTGCTAGGGGACTAGCGGGGATGAACGAGCAGTACTTC. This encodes CSARGLAGMNEQYF.

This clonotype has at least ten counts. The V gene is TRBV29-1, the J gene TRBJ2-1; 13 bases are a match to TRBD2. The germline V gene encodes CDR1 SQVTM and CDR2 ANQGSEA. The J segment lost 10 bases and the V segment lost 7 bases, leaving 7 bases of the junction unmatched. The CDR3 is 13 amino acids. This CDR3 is CSAGLAGVGEQFF. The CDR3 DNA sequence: TGCAGCGCTGGACTAGCGGGAGTCGGCGAGCAGTTCTTC.

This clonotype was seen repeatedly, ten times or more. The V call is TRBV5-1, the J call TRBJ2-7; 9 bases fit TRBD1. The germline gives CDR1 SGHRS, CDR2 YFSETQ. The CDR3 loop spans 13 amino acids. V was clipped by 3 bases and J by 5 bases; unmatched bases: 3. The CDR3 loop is CASSWRDRDEQYF. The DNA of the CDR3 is TGCGCCAGCAGCTGGCGGGACAGGGACGAGCAGTACTTC.

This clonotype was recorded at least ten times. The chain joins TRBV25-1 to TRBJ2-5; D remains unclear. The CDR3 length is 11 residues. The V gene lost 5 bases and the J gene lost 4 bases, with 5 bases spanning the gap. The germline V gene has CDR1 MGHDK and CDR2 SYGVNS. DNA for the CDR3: TGTGCCAGCAGTAGGGTAGAGACCCAGTACTTC. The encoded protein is CASSRVETQYF.

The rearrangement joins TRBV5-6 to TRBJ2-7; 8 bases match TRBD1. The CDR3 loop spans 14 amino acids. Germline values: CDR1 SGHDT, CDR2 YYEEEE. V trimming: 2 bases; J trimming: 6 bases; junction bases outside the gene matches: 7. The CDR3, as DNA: TGTGCCAGCAGCTTAGACAGGGGAGCGGGCGAGCAGTACTTC. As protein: CASSLDRGAGEQYF.